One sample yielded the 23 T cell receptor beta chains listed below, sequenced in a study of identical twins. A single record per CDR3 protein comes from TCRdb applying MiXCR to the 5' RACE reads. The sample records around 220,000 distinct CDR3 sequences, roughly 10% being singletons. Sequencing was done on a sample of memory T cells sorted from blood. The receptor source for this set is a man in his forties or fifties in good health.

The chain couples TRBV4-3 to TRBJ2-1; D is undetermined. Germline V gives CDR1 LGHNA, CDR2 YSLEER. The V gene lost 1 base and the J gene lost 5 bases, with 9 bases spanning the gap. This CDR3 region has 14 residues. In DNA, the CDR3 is TGCGCCAGCAGCCAAGCTAGTCTGAACAATGAGCAGTTCTTC. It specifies CASSQASLNNEQFF.

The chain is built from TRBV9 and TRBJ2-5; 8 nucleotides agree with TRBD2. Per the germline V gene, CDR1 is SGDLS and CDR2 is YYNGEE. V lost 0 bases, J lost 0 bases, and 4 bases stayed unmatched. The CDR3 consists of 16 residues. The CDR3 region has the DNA TGTGCCAGCAGCGTAGGTTATAGCGGGAACCAAGAGACCCAGTACTTC. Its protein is CASSVGYSGNQETQYF.

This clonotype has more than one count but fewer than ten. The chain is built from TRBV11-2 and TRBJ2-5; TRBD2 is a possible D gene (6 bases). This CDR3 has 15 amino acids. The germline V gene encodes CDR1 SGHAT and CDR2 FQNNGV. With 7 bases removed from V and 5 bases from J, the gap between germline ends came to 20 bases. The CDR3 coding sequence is TGTGCCAGCACCCCAAGTCGGGGGATTGGGGAGACCCAGTACTTC. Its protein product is CASTPSRGIGETQYF.

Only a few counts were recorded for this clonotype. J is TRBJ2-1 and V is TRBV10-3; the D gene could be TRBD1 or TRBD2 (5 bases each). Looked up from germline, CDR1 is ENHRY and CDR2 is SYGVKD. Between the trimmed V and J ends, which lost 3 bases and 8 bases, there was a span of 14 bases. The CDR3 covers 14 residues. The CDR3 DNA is TGTGCCATCAGTGAACGAGGGACCCTAGATGAGCAGTTCTTC. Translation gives CAISERGTLDEQFF.

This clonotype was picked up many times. CDR3 sequence reads: CSARGRVNTEAFF. CDR3 nucleotides: TGCAGTGCTAGGGGCAGGGTGAACACTGAAGCTTTCTTT. The V and J genes are TRBV20-1 and TRBJ1-1; the D gene is possibly TRBD1 (5 bases). Looked up from germline, CDR1 is DFQATT and CDR2 is SNEGSKA (reference sequence). This CDR3 is 13 amino acids long. V shed 3 bases and J shed 0 bases, with 8 bases lying between them.

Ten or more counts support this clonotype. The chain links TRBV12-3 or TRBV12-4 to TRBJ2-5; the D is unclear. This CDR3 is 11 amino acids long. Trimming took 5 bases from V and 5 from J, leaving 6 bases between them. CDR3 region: CASSATETQYF. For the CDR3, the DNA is TGTGCCAGCAGTGCCACGGAGACCCAGTACTTC.

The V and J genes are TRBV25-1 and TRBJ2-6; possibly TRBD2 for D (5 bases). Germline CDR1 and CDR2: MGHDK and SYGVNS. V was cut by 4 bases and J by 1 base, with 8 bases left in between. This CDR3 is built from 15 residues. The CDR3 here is CASSARRSGANVLTF. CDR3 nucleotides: TGTGCCAGCAGTGCTAGGAGGTCTGGGGCCAACGTCCTGACTTTC. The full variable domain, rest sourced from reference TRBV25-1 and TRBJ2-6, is EADIYQTPRYLVIGTGKKITLECSQTMGHDKMYWYQQDPGMELHLIHYSYGVNSTEKGDLSSESTVSRIRTEHFPLTLESARPSHTSQYLCASSARRSGANVLTFGAGSRLTVL.

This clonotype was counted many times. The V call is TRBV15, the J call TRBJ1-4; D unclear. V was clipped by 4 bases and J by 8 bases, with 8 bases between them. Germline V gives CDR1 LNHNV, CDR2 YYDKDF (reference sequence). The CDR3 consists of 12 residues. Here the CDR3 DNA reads TGTGCCACCAGCATAAACCGGGAAAAACTGTTTTTT. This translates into CATSINREKLFF.

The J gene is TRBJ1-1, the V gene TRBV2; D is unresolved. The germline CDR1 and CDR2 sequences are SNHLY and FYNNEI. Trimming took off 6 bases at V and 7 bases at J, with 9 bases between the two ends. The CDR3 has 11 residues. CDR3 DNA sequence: TGTGCCAGCAGGAACAGAAATGAAGCTTTCTTT. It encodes CASRNRNEAFF.

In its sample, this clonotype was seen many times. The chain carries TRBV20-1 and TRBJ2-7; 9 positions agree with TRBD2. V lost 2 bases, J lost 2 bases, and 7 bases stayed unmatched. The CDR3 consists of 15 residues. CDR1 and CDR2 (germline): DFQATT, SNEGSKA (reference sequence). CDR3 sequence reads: CSARHPSGDAYEQYF. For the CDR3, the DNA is TGCAGTGCTAGACACCCTAGCGGGGACGCCTACGAGCAGTACTTC.

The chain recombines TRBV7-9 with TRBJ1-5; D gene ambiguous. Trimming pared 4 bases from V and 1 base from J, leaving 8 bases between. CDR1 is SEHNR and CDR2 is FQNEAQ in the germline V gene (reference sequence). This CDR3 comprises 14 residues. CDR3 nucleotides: TGTGCCAGCAGCTCCTCCCGAAGCAATCAGCCCCAGCATTTT. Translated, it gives CASSSSRSNQPQHF.

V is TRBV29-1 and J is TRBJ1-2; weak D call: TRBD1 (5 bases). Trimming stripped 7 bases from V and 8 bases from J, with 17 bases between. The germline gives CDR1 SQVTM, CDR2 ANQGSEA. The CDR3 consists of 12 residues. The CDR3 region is CSAQPGRGGYTF. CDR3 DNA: TGCAGCGCTCAACCTGGGAGGGGAGGCTACACCTTC.

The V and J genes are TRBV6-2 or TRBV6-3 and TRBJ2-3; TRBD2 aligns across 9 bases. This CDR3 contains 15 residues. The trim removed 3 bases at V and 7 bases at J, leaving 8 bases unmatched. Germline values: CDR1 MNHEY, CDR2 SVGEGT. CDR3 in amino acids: CASSYAGGGPHTQYF. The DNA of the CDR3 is TGTGCCAGCAGTTATGCGGGGGGGGGACCCCATACGCAGTATTTT.

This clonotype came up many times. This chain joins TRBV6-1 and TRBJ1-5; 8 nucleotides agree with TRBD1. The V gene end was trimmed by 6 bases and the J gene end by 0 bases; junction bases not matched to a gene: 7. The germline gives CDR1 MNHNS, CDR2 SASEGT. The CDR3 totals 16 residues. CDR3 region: CASRPRDRFSNQPQHF. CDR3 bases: TGTGCCAGCAGACCCCGGGACAGGTTTAGCAATCAGCCCCAGCATTTT.

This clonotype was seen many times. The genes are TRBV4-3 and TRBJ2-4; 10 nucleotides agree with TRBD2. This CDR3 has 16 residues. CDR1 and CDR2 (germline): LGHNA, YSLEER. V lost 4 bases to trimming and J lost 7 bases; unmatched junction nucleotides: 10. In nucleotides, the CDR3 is TGCGCCAGCAGCCGAACGATAGCGGGAGGTTCGAACATTCAGTACTTC. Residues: CASSRTIAGGSNIQYF.

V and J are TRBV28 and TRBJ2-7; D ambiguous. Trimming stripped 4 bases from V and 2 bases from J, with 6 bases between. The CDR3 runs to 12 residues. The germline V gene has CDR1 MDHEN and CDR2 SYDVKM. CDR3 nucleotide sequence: TGTGCCAGCAGTTCCAGCGCCTACGAGCAGTACTTC. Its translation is CASSSSAYEQYF.

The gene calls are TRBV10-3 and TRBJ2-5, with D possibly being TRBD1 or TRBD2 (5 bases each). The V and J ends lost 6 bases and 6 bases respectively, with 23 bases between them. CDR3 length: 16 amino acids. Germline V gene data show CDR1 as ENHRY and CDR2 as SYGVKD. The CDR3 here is CAIRDQLTGREKTQYF. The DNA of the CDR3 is TGTGCCATCAGGGACCAGTTGACGGGGCGAGAGAAGACCCAGTACTTC.

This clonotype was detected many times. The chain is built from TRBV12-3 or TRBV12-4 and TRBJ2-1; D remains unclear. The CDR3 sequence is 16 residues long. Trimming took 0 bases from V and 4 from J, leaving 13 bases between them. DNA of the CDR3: TGTGCCAGCAGTTTAGCACCTCCCCTGTCGTACAATGAGCAGTTCTTC. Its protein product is CASSLAPPLSYNEQFF.

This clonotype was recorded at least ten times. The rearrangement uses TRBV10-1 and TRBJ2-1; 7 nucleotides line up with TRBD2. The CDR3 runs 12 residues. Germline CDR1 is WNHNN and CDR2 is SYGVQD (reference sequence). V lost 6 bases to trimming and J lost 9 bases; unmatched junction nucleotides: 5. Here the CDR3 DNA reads TGCGCCAGCAGCAAAGGGGAGGGTGAGCAGTTCTTC. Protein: CASSKGEGEQFF.

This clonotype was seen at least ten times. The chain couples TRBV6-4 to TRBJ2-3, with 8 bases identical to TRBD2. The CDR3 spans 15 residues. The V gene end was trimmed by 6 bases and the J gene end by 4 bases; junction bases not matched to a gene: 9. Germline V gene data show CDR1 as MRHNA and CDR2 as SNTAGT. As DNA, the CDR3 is TGTGCCAGCAGCCTAACGGGAGGGAAGTCAGATACGCAGTATTTT. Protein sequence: CASSLTGGKSDTQYF.

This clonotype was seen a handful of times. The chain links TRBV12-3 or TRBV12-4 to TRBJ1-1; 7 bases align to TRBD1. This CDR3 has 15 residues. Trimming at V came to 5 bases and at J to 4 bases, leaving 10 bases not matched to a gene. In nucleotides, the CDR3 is TGTGCCAGCAGTCAACGGACAGGCGGAGGCACTGAAGCTTTCTTT. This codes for CASSQRTGGGTEAFF.

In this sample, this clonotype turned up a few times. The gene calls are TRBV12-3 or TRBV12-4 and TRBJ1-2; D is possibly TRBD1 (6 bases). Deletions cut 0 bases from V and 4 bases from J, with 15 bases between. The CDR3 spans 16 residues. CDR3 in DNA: TGTGCCAGCAGTTTAGCGGGGGGCAGGGGACGCTATGGCTACACCTTC. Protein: CASSLAGGRGRYGYTF.

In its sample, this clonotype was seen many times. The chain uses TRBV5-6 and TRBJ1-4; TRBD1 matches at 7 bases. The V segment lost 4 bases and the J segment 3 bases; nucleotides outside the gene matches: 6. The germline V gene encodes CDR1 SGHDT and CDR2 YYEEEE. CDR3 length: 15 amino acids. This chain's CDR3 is CASSDSGTANEKLFF. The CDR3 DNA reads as TGTGCCAGCAGCGACTCCGGGACAGCTAATGAAAAACTGTTTTTT. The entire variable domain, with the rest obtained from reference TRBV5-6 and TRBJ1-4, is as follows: DAGVTQSPTHLIKTRGQQVTLRCSPKSGHDTVSWYQQALGQGPQFIFQYYEEEERQRGNFPDRFSGHQFPNYSSELNVNALLLGDSALYLCASSDSGTANEKLFFGSGTQLSVL.